By sample fraction, the clone carrying this TCR beta chain is medium-sized (0.01 to 0.1%). The sorted Tregs were CD4+CD25+CD127-/low cells. The TRBV12-4/TRBJ1-2 clonotypes were amplified using barcode primers with ligated adaptors. TCRdb fed the multiplex PCR reads into MiXCR, producing one record per CDR3 protein. Of some 2,300 distinct CDR3 sequences in the sample, about 2.6% were seen once. The CDR3 is 15 amino acids. Trimming took off 4 bases at V and 3 bases at J, with 15 bases between the two ends. The rearrangement joins TRBV12-3 or TRBV12-4 to TRBJ1-2; no clear D. This sequence originates from a female donor with breast cancer. The specimen was tumor-infiltrating Tregs sorted from the breast tumor. The CDR3 DNA follows: TGTGCCAGCAGTTCCCAACGCTACAGTCACTATGGCTACACCTTC. Its protein product is CASSSQRYSHYGYTF.